This T cell receptor (beta chain) appears in the sequencing data of a study of shared clonotypes between healthy human individuals. Germline CDR1 is MNHEY and CDR2 is SVGAGI. This CDR3 has 16 amino acids. V lost 4 bases and J lost 7; bases outside the gene matches: 15. The protocol was immunoSEQ multiplex PCR, while the TCRdb copy is restricted to in-frame clones and leaves out a portion. The repertoire holds some 2.4 million clones, with 80% to 95% as singletons. The sample consisted of naive CD4+ T cells from PBMCs. Subset given: CD45RA+ positively selected. The chain employs TRBV6-5 and TRBJ2-7, with 8 bases fitting TRBD1. The TCR sequence derives from a man aged 18 to 29 in good health. Some clones in this sample may be carry-over from other donors' samples. The CDR3 DNA reads as TGTGCCAGCAGTTTTCGGCCTACGGGACAGGTACGGGAGCAGTACTTC. Translating it yields CASSFRPTGQVREQYF.